Below are 20 T cell receptor beta chains sequenced from a single sample in a study of shared clonotypes between healthy human individuals. Cells designated naive CD8 were CD45RO-negative and were positively selected for CCR7, with terminally differentiated effector memory CD45RA+ cells excluded. This table comes from immunoSEQ multiplex PCR, and its TCRdb copy is limited to in-frame clones, with some not included. Here the sample spans around 610,000 clones, roughly 96% being singletons. Sequences were obtained from naive CD8+ T cells sorted from blood. The receptors here all came from a woman under 40 in good health.

This clone was recorded only once. The chain is built from TRBV9 and TRBJ2-7, with D maybe TRBD2 (5 bases). This CDR3 has 14 residues. Trimming removed 4 bases at V and 5 bases at J, with 16 bases between. Germline V lookup: CDR1 SGDLS, CDR2 YYNGEE. The chain's CDR3 is CASSPSDFLDEQYF. CDR3 in DNA: TGTGCCAGCAGCCCATCGGACTTCCTCGACGAGCAGTACTTC.

V and J are TRBV13 and TRBJ1-3; no clear D gene. The V end lost 5 bases, the J end lost 4 bases, and 15 bases lay between the germline ends. The germline V gene has CDR1 PRHDT and CDR2 FYEKMQ (reference sequence). This CDR3 has 15 residues. The CDR3 sequence is CASSRPQEIGNTIYF. CDR3 nucleotides: TGTGCCAGCAGCCGCCCCCAGGAAATCGGAAACACCATATATTTT.

J is TRBJ2-7 and V is TRBV5-1, with D possibly TRBD2 on 6 matching bases. The ends were cut back, 7 bases at V and 4 bases at J, with 12 bases in the middle. Germline V gene lookup returns CDR1 SGHRS and CDR2 YFSETQ. The CDR3 is made up of 12 amino acids. The DNA of the CDR3 is TGCGCCAGCGCGGGACCTACATACGAGCAGTACTTC. Translated: CASAGPTYEQYF.

This clone has just one count. The J gene is TRBJ2-7, the V gene TRBV5-5; weak D call: TRBD2 (5 bases). Germline V gene data show CDR1 as SGHKS and CDR2 as YYEKEE (reference sequence). With 5 bases removed from V and 2 bases from J, the gap between germline ends came to 8 bases. CDR3 length equals 12 residues. CDR3 coding DNA: TGTGCCAGCAGTTGGAGGACCTACGAGCAGTACTTC. It is translated as CASSWRTYEQYF.

This chain joins TRBV15 and TRBJ2-2, with 13 bases that match TRBD2. Germline lookup yields CDR1 LNHNV and CDR2 YYDKDF (reference sequence). The V and J ends lost 2 bases and 6 bases, in that order; junction bases with no gene match: 3. The CDR3 loop spans 16 amino acids. The CDR3 DNA is TGTGCCACCAGCAGAAGGACTAGCGGGAGATCCGGGGAGCTGTTTTTT. It specifies CATSRRTSGRSGELFF.

The rearrangement uses TRBV6-5 and TRBJ2-7, with a weak D call TRBD2 (5 bases). Germline V lookup: CDR1 MNHEY, CDR2 SVGAGI. CDR3 length: 12 residues. Trimming stripped 8 bases from V and 3 bases from J, with 11 bases between. CDR3 sequence (DNA): TGTGCCAGCGGGTCGGAGGTCTACGAGCAGTACTTC. Translating gives CASGSEVYEQYF.

This clone was detected only once. The chain combines TRBV19 with TRBJ1-3; D is undetermined. Germline assignment: CDR1 LNHDA and CDR2 SQIVND (reference sequence). This CDR3 comprises 14 residues. With 3 bases removed from V and 3 bases from J, the gap between germline ends came to 9 bases. CDR3 in DNA: TGTGCCAGTAGTATGCCGGCCTTTGGAAACACCATATATTTT. Translating it yields CASSMPAFGNTIYF.

The chain joins TRBV19 to TRBJ2-7, with D uncertain. The V end lost 8 bases, the J end lost 3 bases, and 8 bases lay between the germline ends. This CDR3 is built from 11 residues. The germline CDR1 and CDR2 sequences are LNHDA and SQIVND (reference sequence). The CDR3 bases are TGTGCCAGTTCTAATTACTACGAGCAGTACTTC. Residues: CASSNYYEQYF. Based on the CDR3 plus reference TRBV19 and TRBJ2-7, the full variable domain is DGGITQSPKYLFRKEGQNVTLSCEQNLNHDAMYWYRQDPGQGLRLIYYSQIVNDFQKGDIAEGYSVSREKKESFPLTVTSAQKNPTAFYLCASSNYYEQYFGPGTRLTVT.

The chain carries TRBV29-1 and TRBJ2-7; 9 nucleotides match TRBD2. CDR1 is SQVTM and CDR2 is ANQGSEA in the germline V gene. The junction had 10 bases not matched to a gene; V was cut back by 3 bases and J by 7 bases. This CDR3 has 14 amino acids. Here the CDR3 reads CSVDLPAGGFEQYF. CDR3 nucleotide sequence: TGCAGCGTTGACCTCCCGGCGGGAGGGTTTGAGCAGTACTTC.

This chain uses TRBV14 with TRBJ2-5; D is uncertain. Trimming removed 5 bases from V and 5 bases from J, with 12 bases in between. The CDR3 runs 13 residues. Per the germline V gene, CDR1 is SGHDN and CDR2 is FVKESK. The CDR3 reads CASSKRAPETQYF. CDR3 sequence (DNA): TGTGCCAGCAGCAAACGGGCCCCCGAGACCCAGTACTTC.

The V and J genes are TRBV28 and TRBJ2-1; 7 bases map to TRBD2. Germline V CDR1 and CDR2: MDHEN, SYDVKM. V dropped 4 bases and J dropped 3; count of bases not matched to a gene: 6. The CDR3 covers 15 residues. The CDR3 region has the DNA TGTGCCAGCAGTTCTAGCGGAGCTATCTACAATGAGCAGTTCTTC. Translation: CASSSSGAIYNEQFF.

A single count supports this clone. The chain is built from TRBV29-1 and TRBJ2-7; TRBD2 aligns across 9 bases. In germline, CDR1 is SQVTM, CDR2 ANQGSEA. This CDR3 has 16 residues. Germline trimming cut 5 bases from V and 0 bases from J; bases unmatched to any gene: 11. The CDR3: CSVTLTSGLRSYEQYF. CDR3 coding DNA: TGCAGCGTTACCCTTACTAGCGGGCTACGCTCCTACGAGCAGTACTTC.

The chain recombines TRBV28 with TRBJ1-2; D gene ambiguous. Germline V gene lookup returns CDR1 MDHEN and CDR2 SYDVKM. V was cut by 3 bases and J by 0 bases, with 11 bases left in between. The CDR3 has 15 residues. The CDR3 bases are TGTGCCAGCAGTTTGATAGTCGGAGCTAACTATGGCTACACCTTC. Protein: CASSLIVGANYGYTF.

This clone was seen just once. V usage is TRBV7-9 and J usage is TRBJ2-5, with a possible D match to TRBD1 (6 bases). The length of the CDR3 is 16 residues. Trimming cost V 4 bases and J 1 base, with 16 bases left between them. Germline values: CDR1 SEHNR, CDR2 FQNEAQ (reference sequence). The CDR3: CASSYSYGQIQETQYF. In nucleotides, the CDR3 is TGTGCCAGCAGCTACTCATATGGACAGATCCAAGAGACCCAGTACTTC.

This clone was seen only once. The V gene is TRBV27, the J gene TRBJ2-1; the D gene is possibly TRBD2 (6 bases). Trimming took off 4 bases at V and 8 bases at J, with 15 bases between the two ends. Germline V gene data show CDR1 as MNHEY and CDR2 as SMNVEV (reference sequence). The CDR3 has 14 residues. CDR3: CASSSFSGWDEQFF. The CDR3 DNA follows: TGTGCCAGCAGTTCCTTTAGCGGATGGGATGAGCAGTTCTTC.

This chain joins TRBV4-1 and TRBJ2-5; no clear D. Germline assignment: CDR1 MGHRA and CDR2 YSYEKL. Trimming pared 5 bases from V and 4 bases from J, leaving 8 bases between. The CDR3 loop spans 12 amino acids. CDR3: CASSDTGETQYF. In DNA form, the CDR3 reads TGCGCCAGCAGCGATACCGGAGAGACCCAGTACTTC.

The gene calls are TRBV19 and TRBJ2-1; a possible D gene is TRBD2 (5 bases). The CDR3 spans 15 residues. Per the germline V gene, CDR1 is LNHDA and CDR2 is SQIVND (reference sequence). V shed 6 bases and J shed 8 bases, with 20 bases lying between them. CDR3 DNA: TGTGCCAGTAGCTCGCCGGGCCCCGGGGTCCATGAGCAGTTCTTC. It specifies CASSSPGPGVHEQFF.

This chain links TRBV6-1 with TRBJ2-7, with 9 bases matching TRBD1. CDR1 is MNHNS and CDR2 is SASEGT in the germline V gene. Unmatched junction bases numbered 4, after V lost 1 base and J lost 3 bases. The length of the CDR3 is 15 residues. CDR3 sequence reads: CASSEGWDRVYEQYF. CDR3 nucleotides: TGTGCCAGCAGTGAAGGGTGGGACAGGGTCTACGAGCAGTACTTC.

The genes are TRBV7-9 and TRBJ2-7, with a tentative D call TRBD1 (5 bases). V lost 2 bases and J 0 bases, leaving 23 bases between the germline ends. Per germline, CDR1 SEHNR and CDR2 FQNEAQ (reference sequence). The CDR3 is 19 residues long. Here the CDR3 DNA reads TGTGCCAGCAGCTTACCGCGACGGTTCGAAGGGGCGAGCTCCTACGAGCAGTACTTC. Its translation: CASSLPRRFEGASSYEQYF.

The chain uses TRBV4-1 and TRBJ2-7; D is unclear. V dropped 2 bases and J dropped 0 bases, with 14 bases sitting between them. The CDR3 is 16 residues long. The V gene's germline CDR1 is MGHRA and CDR2 YSYEKL. The DNA for the CDR3 is TGCGCCAGCAGCCAACGCGGCCAGGCTGCCTCCTACGAGCAGTACTTC. Its protein product is CASSQRGQAASYEQYF.